The next 14 T cell receptor beta chains were all read from a single sample in a study of T cells in Graves' hyperthyroidism and ophthalmopathy. Researchers amplified the TCR beta CDR3 regions from RNA transcripts. The TCR CDR3 was amplified in a first-round RT-PCR using the HTBI primer set. From the multiplex PCR reads, TCRdb called clonotypes with MiXCR, one entry per CDR3 protein. The profile covers approximately 590,000 distinct CDR3 sequences, with less than 20% appearing a single time and under 8% taken by the ten largest. Source material: blood. The receptors stem from a woman in her twenties or thirties with Graves' hyperthyroidism.

This clonotype was seen a handful of times. J is TRBJ2-3 and V is TRBV6-1; D is possibly TRBD1 (6 bases). The CDR3 sequence is 12 residues long. Per germline, CDR1 MNHNS and CDR2 SASEGT. The germline V and J ends were trimmed by 3 bases and 6 bases, with 7 bases remaining between them. This CDR3 is CASSEQGDTQYF. The CDR3 region has the DNA TGTGCCAGCAGTGAGCAGGGGGATACGCAGTATTTT.

In this sample, this clonotype turned up a few times. This sequence joins TRBV12-3 or TRBV12-4 and TRBJ2-7, with 10 bases matching TRBD1. Unmatched junction bases numbered 8, after V lost 3 bases and J lost 0 bases. The CDR3 has 17 residues. CDR3 nucleotides: TGTGCCAGCAGTTTCGGAGTGGGACAGGGGCCCTCCTACGAGCAGTACTTC. This sequence encodes CASSFGVGQGPSYEQYF.

Many counts were recorded for this clonotype. The chain links TRBV5-1 to TRBJ2-6, with a possible D match to TRBD1 (6 bases). The V and J ends lost 0 bases and 0 bases respectively, with 10 bases between them. Germline V CDR1 and CDR2: SGHRS, YFSETQ. The CDR3 extends over 17 amino acids. In DNA, the CDR3 is TGCGCCAGCAGCTTGGGGACAGAATACTCTGGGGCCAACGTCCTGACTTTC. It encodes CASSLGTEYSGANVLTF.

This clonotype was detected a few times. The chain couples TRBV6-1 to TRBJ1-5; D gene ambiguous. The CDR3 consists of 17 residues. Germline CDR1 MNHNS, CDR2 SASEGT. V lost 6 bases to trimming and J lost 0 bases, with 18 bases between them. The CDR3 DNA sequence: TGTGCCAGCAGCCGAGGGCCGAATTTGTATAGCAATCAGCCCCAGCATTTT. Amino acid sequence: CASSRGPNLYSNQPQHF.

The V call is TRBV7-6, the J call TRBJ2-7, with 7 bases matching TRBD1. The CDR3 totals 15 residues. Germline V gene sequence: CDR1 SGHVS, CDR2 FNYEAQ. V shed 4 bases, J shed 5 bases, and the junction held 11 bases outside the gene matches. The CDR3: CASSSPGTDRDEQYF. DNA for the CDR3: TGTGCCAGCAGCTCCCCCGGGACAGACCGGGACGAGCAGTACTTC.

This chain links TRBV19 with TRBJ1-1, with unresolved D. This CDR3 has 13 amino acids. CDR1 LNHDA and CDR2 SQIVND come from the germline V gene (reference sequence). V lost 1 base to trimming and J lost 1 base, with 4 bases between them. The DNA of the CDR3 is TGTGCCAGTAGTATAGTAAAGAACACTGAAGCTTTCTTT. Encoded protein: CASSIVKNTEAFF.

J is TRBJ1-5 and V is TRBV7-9; D call uncertain. CDR1 is SEHNR, CDR2 FQNEAQ, per germline (reference sequence). The CDR3 extends over 14 amino acids. Trimming removed 7 bases at V and 2 bases at J, with 12 bases between. In DNA, the CDR3 is TGTGCCAGCACGAACAGAACAGGCAATCAGCCCCAGCATTTT. This translates into CASTNRTGNQPQHF.

The CDR3 protein is CASSLTGRDTGELFF. The CDR3 DNA follows: TGTGCCAGCAGCCTGACAGGGAGGGACACCGGGGAGCTGTTTTTT. The rearrangement uses TRBV12-3 or TRBV12-4 and TRBJ2-2; D assignment may be TRBD1 or TRBD2 (7 bases each). The length of the CDR3 is 15 residues. V lost 6 bases and J lost 3, with 14 bases in between.

This clonotype was counted ten times or more. The genes are TRBV7-9 and TRBJ2-3; a weak D match, TRBD1 (7 bases). This CDR3 is 14 amino acids long. Germline V gene data show CDR1 as SEHNR and CDR2 as FQNEAQ (reference sequence). Trimming shortened V by 2 bases and J by 6 bases, and 12 bases separated the two germline ends. CDR3 nucleotide sequence: TGTGCCAGCAGCTTAAACCAGGGGGGCGATACGCAGTATTTT. Translated, it gives CASSLNQGGDTQYF.

This clonotype was counted at least ten times. The rearrangement joins TRBV28 to TRBJ1-1; D not certain. The V and J ends lost 10 bases and 1 base respectively, with 10 bases between them. The CDR3 is made up of 12 amino acids. Germline CDR1 is MDHEN and CDR2 is SYDVKM. The CDR3 here is CATSVGNTEAFF. The CDR3 DNA reads TGTGCCACCTCTGTGGGGAACACTGAAGCTTTCTTT.

This clonotype has at least ten counts. The chain uses TRBV28 and TRBJ1-1, with D perhaps matching TRBD1 (6 bases). Trimming shortened V by 5 bases and J by 4 bases, and 14 bases separated the two germline ends. Germline-derived CDR1 and CDR2 are MDHEN and SYDVKM. The CDR3 is 14 residues long. The CDR3 DNA reads TGTGCCAGCAGTACGCAGGGGTTTGCCACTGAAGCTTTCTTT. It encodes CASSTQGFATEAFF.

This clonotype was detected many times. This sequence joins TRBV6-5 and TRBJ2-1; 10 bases map to TRBD2. V dropped 0 bases and J dropped 1; count of bases not matched to a gene: 6. Germline V gives CDR1 MNHEY, CDR2 SVGAGI. The CDR3 length is 18 residues. The CDR3 spells CASSYSTGAGGSYNEQFF. For the CDR3, the DNA is TGTGCCAGCAGTTACTCGACGGGAGCGGGAGGGTCCTACAATGAGCAGTTCTTC.

This chain uses TRBV29-1 with TRBJ1-1, with 8 bases aligning to TRBD1. Per germline, CDR1 SQVTM and CDR2 ANQGSEA. The CDR3 sequence is 14 residues long. V trimming: 7 bases; J trimming: 4 bases; junction bases outside the gene matches: 11. CDR3 nucleotides: TGCAGCGCCCAGATGACAGGGGTAGGCACTGAAGCTTTCTTT. It is translated as CSAQMTGVGTEAFF. Full variable domain (rest looked up from reference TRBV29-1 and TRBJ1-1): SAVISQKPSRDICQRGTSLTIQCQVDSQVTMMFWYRQQPGQSLTLIATANQGSEATYESGFVIDKFPISRPNLTFSTLTVSNMSPEDSSIYLCSAQMTGVGTEAFFGQGTRLTVV.

This clonotype was detected only a few times. V usage is TRBV10-2 and J usage is TRBJ2-2; D unclear. Germline CDR1 reads WSHSY; CDR2 reads SAAADI. CDR3 length: 12 amino acids. V was cut by 6 bases and J by 4 bases, with 6 bases left in between. The DNA for the CDR3 is TGCGCCAGCAGAACGGTCACCGGGGAGCTGTTTTTT. This translates into CASRTVTGELFF.